This T cell receptor beta chain was profiled in a study of cytomegalovirus exposure and HLA in healthy donors. Study conclusions and caveats: It was reported that TCR beta sequences correctly inferred the HLA-A and HLA-B alleles for most subjects. Per a later analysis, 18,000 or so TCR beta sequences showed association with HLA alleles at 0.05 false discovery rate. The productive fraction for most TCR beta V segments was about 90% or about 30% in an earlier analysis.

These donors, healthy bone marrow donors, were studied. The PCR contained 60 Vbeta and 13 Jbeta primers. Some clones are missing from TCRdb's copy, which holds only in-frame ones; the method was immunoSEQ multiplex PCR. This sample yields more than 150,000 clones, of which roughly 90% are seen a single time; approximately 0.23% belongs to the top ten. V was cut by 5 bases and J by 7 bases, with 9 bases left in between. The CDR3 is 13 amino acids. In germline, CDR1 is ENHRY, CDR2 SYGVKD. Turning to this clone: What it binds is unknown.

Sequenced input: PBMCs. This clonotype was obtained from a girl less than two years old in good health and CMV-seronegative. This rearrangement joins TRBV10-3 to TRBJ1-6; no clear D gene. In DNA, the CDR3 is TGTGCCATCAGTTCAGGTCCCAATTCACCCCTCCACTTT. Encoded protein: CAISSGPNSPLHF.